This TCR beta chain was sequenced in a study of cytomegalovirus exposure and HLA in healthy donors. In regard to this clone: Its matching antigen is unknown.

The primer mix had 60 Vbeta and 13 Jbeta primers. Profiling relied on immunoSEQ multiplex PCR, and the TCRdb table lists in-frame clones only, not all of them. The sample holds about 130,000 clones, approximately 84% seen once. This CDR3 has 13 residues. V gave up 4 bases and J gave up 4 bases, with 10 bases separating them. Germline V gene sequence: CDR1 SGHRS, CDR2 YFSETQ. Study observations and caveats: Researchers left out some V segments, among them TRBV6-2 and TRBV6-3, as indistinguishable. A cluster of highly shared sequence variants was likely a sequencing artifact. An analysis was carried out later, and it reportedly showed fewer N-insertions in an Asian-associated ancestry cluster than the approximately 700-donor mean.

This TCR was recovered from a boy between 2 and 10 years old in good health and CMV-seronegative. The V gene is TRBV5-1, the J gene TRBJ2-3; D remains unclear. Sequenced sample: PBMCs. The CDR3 here is CASSQINSDTQYF. CDR3 bases: TGCGCCAGCAGCCAAATTAACTCAGATACGCAGTATTTT. The variable domain in full, with the rest retrieved from reference TRBV5-1 and TRBJ2-3, is KAGVTQTPRYLIKTRGQQVTLSCSPISGHRSVSWYQQTPGQGLQFLFEYFSETQRNKGNFPGRFSGRQFSNSRSEMNVSTLELGDSALYLCASSQINSDTQYFGPGTRLTVL.